These 29 T cell receptor beta chains share one sample of origin, sequenced in a study of cytotoxic CD8 clonotypes in ibrutinib-treated CLL. Method: immunoSEQ multiplex PCR; TCRdb's copy keeps in-frame clones and lacks some. The data contain approximately 340,000 clones, roughly two thirds of them singletons. Sample: PBMCs, taken after 36 months of ibrutinib treatment. The receptors shown here come from a human donor with chronic lymphocytic leukemia.

This clone was detected only a few times. Mismatch with germline at one junction end may stem from a read error. The gene calls are TRBV10-3 and TRBJ1-3, with no clear D. The CDR3 contains 12 residues. Germline CDR1 ENHRY, CDR2 SYGVKD. CDR3 nucleotides: TGTGCCATCAGTGGAAATGGAGACACCATATATTTT. Translated, it gives CAISGNGDTIYF.

The chain uses TRBV7-6 and TRBJ2-5; TRBD2 matches at 14 bases. The V and J ends lost 5 bases and 2 bases, in that order; junction bases with no gene match: 4. Looked up from germline, CDR1 is SGHVS and CDR2 is FNYEAQ. There are 16 residues in the CDR3. For the CDR3, the DNA is TGTGCCAGCAGCCAGGGACTAGCGGGGGATCAAGAGACCCAGTACTTC. Translating it yields CASSQGLAGDQETQYF.

The V and J genes are TRBV7-3 and TRBJ2-3, with 12 bases aligning to TRBD2. Per germline, CDR1 SGHTA and CDR2 FQGTGA. The CDR3 has 14 residues. Unmatched junction bases numbered 3, after V lost 5 bases and J lost 6 bases. The CDR3 bases are TGTGCCAGCAGCACGACTAGCGGGAGTGATACGCAGTATTTT. Protein: CASSTTSGSDTQYF.

This clone was detected only a few times. The chain combines TRBV29-1 with TRBJ1-2; tentative D call: TRBD1 (6 bases). CDR1 and CDR2 (germline): SQVTM, ANQGSEA. CDR3 length: 14 amino acids. With 8 bases removed from V and 4 bases from J, the gap between germline ends came to 20 bases. The chain's CDR3 is CSTTGQTQIYGYTF. The DNA of the CDR3 is TGCAGCACCACCGGACAGACCCAAATCTATGGCTACACCTTC.

This clone has just one count. The chain links TRBV15 to TRBJ2-3; TRBD1 agrees at 8 bases. Germline CDR1 and CDR2: LNHNV and YYDKDF (reference sequence). The CDR3 runs 17 residues. Unmatched junction bases numbered 12, after V lost 5 bases and J lost 2 bases. CDR3 loop: CATSERGLDRVTDTQYF. Here the CDR3 DNA reads TGTGCCACCAGCGAACGTGGATTGGACAGGGTCACAGATACGCAGTATTTT. Drawing the rest from reference TRBV15 and TRBJ2-3, the complete variable domain is DAMVIQNPRYQVTQFGKPVTLSCSQTLNHNVMYWYQQKSSQAPKLLFHYYDKDFNNEADTPDNFQSRRPNTSFCFLDIRSPGLGDTAMYLCATSERGLDRVTDTQYFGPGTRLTVL.

The chain couples TRBV5-1 to TRBJ2-1, with a tentative D call TRBD1 (5 bases). CDR3 length: 16 amino acids. The V gene lost 1 base and the J gene lost 7 bases, with 18 bases spanning the gap. Germline CDR1 SGHRS, CDR2 YFSETQ. CDR3 region: CASSLQTVSRTNEQFF. For the CDR3, the DNA is TGCGCCAGCAGCTTGCAGACAGTCAGCAGAACAAATGAGCAGTTCTTC.

In its sample, this clone was seen a few times. The J gene is TRBJ1-6, the V gene TRBV21-1. TRBV21-1 is noted as a pseudogene. This CDR3 comprises 14 residues. In DNA form, the CDR3 reads TGTGCCAGCAGCAAGAGGTCGGTGAATTCACCCCTCCACTTT. It encodes CASSKRSVNSPLHF.

The chain is built from TRBV28 and TRBJ1-1, with TRBD1 as a possible D gene (5 bases). With 6 bases removed from V and 7 bases from J, the gap between germline ends came to 24 bases. The CDR3 totals 16 residues. CDR1 and CDR2 (germline): MDHEN, SYDVKM. The CDR3: CASSRGWVNLRDEAFF. CDR3 nucleotide sequence: TGTGCCAGCAGCCGGGGGTGGGTGAACTTGCGAGATGAAGCTTTCTTT.

V gene TRBV29-1 combines with J gene TRBJ2-5; the match to TRBD1 covers 9 bases. This CDR3 region has 14 residues. Trimming took 5 bases from V and 4 from J; bases not matched to a gene: 8. Germline V gene lookup returns CDR1 SQVTM and CDR2 ANQGSEA. The CDR3 here is CSVLGQGYLETQYF. Here the CDR3 DNA reads TGCAGCGTTTTAGGACAGGGGTACCTAGAGACCCAGTACTTC.

The chain carries TRBV5-4 and TRBJ2-7, with 14 bases aligning to TRBD2. Germline-derived CDR1 and CDR2 are SGHNT and YYREEE (reference sequence). The CDR3 loop spans 16 amino acids. Trimming removed 4 bases from V and 7 bases from J; junction bases left unmatched: 10. The CDR3 DNA reads as TGTGCCAGCAGCCCGGGACTAGCGGGAGCCGGGGGGGAGCAGTACTTC. This sequence encodes CASSPGLAGAGGEQYF. Full variable domain (remainder filled in from reference TRBV5-4 and TRBJ2-7): ETGVTQSPTHLIKTRGQQVTLRCSSQSGHNTVSWYQQALGQGPQFIFQYYREEENGRGNFPPRFSGLQFPNYSSELNVNALELDDSALYLCASSPGLAGAGGEQYFGPGTRLTVT.

V gene TRBV2 combines with J gene TRBJ2-7; possibly TRBD2 for D (6 bases). V lost 8 bases to trimming and J lost 2 bases, with 13 bases between them. From germline, CDR1 is SNHLY and CDR2 FYNNEI. This CDR3 is built from 13 residues. The CDR3 loop is CASGGLGTYEQYF. In DNA form, the CDR3 reads TGTGCCAGCGGGGGACTCGGGACCTACGAGCAGTACTTC.

This clone was seen a few times. DNA for the CDR3: TGTGCCAGCAGCCATAGGGCCTCTAACTATGGCTACACCTTC. Translating gives CASSHRASNYGYTF. The chain links TRBV9 to TRBJ1-2; D unclear. The V end lost 4 bases, the J end lost 0 bases, and 10 bases lay between the germline ends. The CDR3 is 14 amino acids. The germline gives CDR1 SGDLS, CDR2 YYNGEE.

The rearrangement uses TRBV9 and TRBJ2-1, with 8 bases identical to TRBD2. CDR3 length: 14 residues. Germline lookup yields CDR1 SGDLS and CDR2 YYNGEE. The J segment lost 0 bases and the V segment lost 7 bases, leaving 3 bases of the junction unmatched. CDR3 sequence (DNA): TGTGCCAGCTCGAGCGGGGGCTCCTACAATGAGCAGTTCTTC. Translated, it gives CASSSGGSYNEQFF. The full variable domain, rest sourced from reference TRBV9 and TRBJ2-1, is DSGVTQTPKHLITATGQRVTLRCSPRSGDLSVYWYQQSLDQGLQFLIQYYNGEERAKGNILERFSAQQFPDLHSELNLSSLELGDSALYFCASSSGGSYNEQFFGPGTRLTVL.

V usage is TRBV11-2 and J usage is TRBJ2-7, with 8 bases fitting TRBD2. The germline gives CDR1 SGHAT, CDR2 FQNNGV. V was clipped by 1 base and J by 1 base; unmatched bases: 3. The length of the CDR3 is 15 residues. CDR3 amino acids: CASSLGIAGSYEQYF. CDR3 bases: TGTGCCAGCAGCTTAGGAATAGCGGGGTCCTACGAGCAGTACTTC.

The chain has TRBV10-1 and TRBJ2-3; D call uncertain. Germline-derived CDR1 and CDR2 are WNHNN and SYGVQD (reference sequence). Between the trimmed V and J ends, which lost 2 bases and 6 bases, there was a span of 15 bases. The CDR3 runs 15 residues. The chain's CDR3 is CASSEPDGLSDTQYF. In DNA, the CDR3 is TGCGCCAGCAGTGAGCCGGACGGGCTTTCGGATACGCAGTATTTT.

The V and J genes are TRBV9 and TRBJ2-2; tentative D call: TRBD2 (5 bases). CDR1 is SGDLS and CDR2 is YYNGEE in the germline V gene. Trimming cost V 1 base and J 7 bases, with 11 bases left between them. The CDR3 consists of 14 residues. The DNA for the CDR3 is TGTGCCAGCAGCGTAAGGGCAGCGGACGGGGAGCTGTTTTTT. Its protein product is CASSVRAADGELFF.

This chain joins TRBV6-5 and TRBJ2-2; D uncertain. This CDR3 comprises 14 residues. CDR1 is MNHEY, CDR2 SVGAGI, per germline. With 6 bases removed from V and 4 bases from J, the gap between germline ends came to 12 bases. The CDR3 loop is CASSTPSVTGELFF. CDR3 nucleotides: TGTGCCAGCAGCACCCCGAGCGTCACCGGGGAGCTGTTTTTT.

The chain links TRBV27 to TRBJ2-1; the match to TRBD1 covers 10 bases. The J segment lost 10 bases and the V segment lost 5 bases, leaving 8 bases of the junction unmatched. CDR3 length equals 14 residues. CDR1 and CDR2 from the germline V gene are MNHEY and SMNVEV (reference sequence). The CDR3 here is CASSPDRGLKEQFF. CDR3 nucleotide sequence: TGTGCCAGCAGTCCTGACAGGGGGCTGAAAGAGCAGTTCTTC.

Only a few counts were recorded for this clone. The CDR3 coding sequence is TGCGCCAGCAGCCCGAAGACAGGGCCCCTCCTCAATGAGCAGTTCTTC. Translated, it gives CASSPKTGPLLNEQFF. This chain joins TRBV10-1 and TRBJ2-1; 7 bases align to TRBD1. V was clipped by 6 bases and J by 6 bases; unmatched bases: 14. The V gene's germline CDR1 is WNHNN and CDR2 SYGVQD (reference sequence). The CDR3 runs 16 residues.

The chain combines TRBV7-9 with TRBJ2-7; D call uncertain. CDR1 SEHNR and CDR2 FQNEAQ come from the germline V gene (reference sequence). V lost 5 bases and J lost 2, with 13 bases in between. The CDR3 is made up of 14 amino acids. CDR3 amino acids: CASSDFGVTYEQYF. The CDR3 nucleotides are TGTGCCAGCAGCGATTTTGGGGTCACCTACGAGCAGTACTTC.

The rearrangement joins TRBV29-1 to TRBJ2-3; D gene ambiguous. Trimming stripped 4 bases from V and 2 bases from J, with 10 bases between. Germline CDR1 and CDR2: SQVTM and ANQGSEA. There are 13 residues in the CDR3. CDR3 sequence: CSVGVGYTDTQYF. The CDR3 DNA reads as TGCAGCGTTGGGGTGGGATACACAGATACGCAGTATTTT.

This clone was counted once. This sequence joins TRBV18 and TRBJ1-1, with a weak D call TRBD1 (5 bases). CDR3 length equals 14 residues. With 3 bases removed from V and 1 base from J, the gap between germline ends came to 9 bases. CDR1 is KGHSH, CDR2 LQKENI, per germline. The CDR3 reads CASSPGTSNTEAFF. The CDR3, as DNA: TGTGCCAGCTCACCCGGGACCTCGAACACTGAAGCTTTCTTT.

This clone was picked up a small number of times. This rearrangement joins TRBV18 to TRBJ1-1, with a weak D call TRBD1 (6 bases). The CDR3 runs 15 residues. Germline V gene data show CDR1 as KGHSH and CDR2 as LQKENI. V lost 3 bases, J lost 6 bases, and 17 bases lay in between. The CDR3 region is CASSPNRDISAEAFF. CDR3 DNA: TGTGCCAGCTCACCCAACCGGGACATTTCGGCTGAAGCTTTCTTT.

This sequence joins TRBV29-1 and TRBJ2-7; 10 nucleotides agree with TRBD2. V trimming: 5 bases; J trimming: 5 bases; junction bases outside the gene matches: 3. The CDR3 sequence is 12 residues long. The V gene's germline CDR1 is SQVTM and CDR2 ANQGSEA. Here the CDR3 DNA reads TGCAGCGTTACTAGCGGGATCAACGAGCAGTACTTC. This encodes CSVTSGINEQYF.

The chain has TRBV7-8 and TRBJ1-4; 7 positions agree with TRBD1. The CDR3 has 14 amino acids. Germline V CDR1 and CDR2: SGHVS, FQNEAQ. Trimming cost V 6 bases and J 6 bases; bases outside gene matches: 7. CDR3 bases: TGTGCCAGCAGGACTGACAGGGAGGATGAAAAACTGTTTTTT. As protein: CASRTDREDEKLFF.

Only a few counts were recorded for this clone. V and J are TRBV14 and TRBJ2-1; D may be TRBD1 (6 bases). CDR1 SGHDN and CDR2 FVKESK come from the germline V gene. The CDR3 is 14 residues long. The ends were cut back, 6 bases at V and 9 bases at J, with 18 bases in the middle. The CDR3 coding sequence is TGTGCCAGCAGTAGGGACCAGGGGTACGGTGAGCAGTTCTTC. This codes for CASSRDQGYGEQFF.

The chain couples TRBV28 to TRBJ2-1; 11 bases fit TRBD2. The CDR3 spans 17 residues. The V gene's germline CDR1 is MDHEN and CDR2 SYDVKM. The junction had 13 bases not matched to a gene; V was cut back by 6 bases and J by 6 bases. CDR3 nucleotide sequence: TGTGCCAGCAGCCTACCCCGACTAGCGGGGCCCCTCAATGAGCAGTTCTTC. Amino acid sequence: CASSLPRLAGPLNEQFF.

The V and J genes are TRBV6-5 and TRBJ2-1; D is unresolved. The CDR3 contains 14 residues. V dropped 0 bases and J dropped 6 bases, with 9 bases sitting between them. Germline values: CDR1 MNHEY, CDR2 SVGAGI. The chain's CDR3 is CASSYSFFLNEQFF. The DNA of the CDR3 is TGTGCCAGCAGTTACTCCTTTTTCCTCAATGAGCAGTTCTTC.

The chain joins TRBV7-9 to TRBJ1-2; D uncertain. Per germline, CDR1 SEHNR and CDR2 FQNEAQ (reference sequence). V was shortened by 1 base and J by 4 bases, with 7 bases between the two germline ends. The CDR3 is made up of 13 amino acids. The chain's CDR3 is CASSLVTAYGYTF. For the CDR3, the DNA is TGTGCCAGCAGCTTAGTGACTGCCTATGGCTACACCTTC.